This T cell receptor beta chain was sequenced during a study of cytomegalovirus exposure and HLA in healthy donors. V trimming: 11 bases; J trimming: 12 bases; junction bases outside the gene matches: 7. This CDR3 spans 9 amino acids. Germline V lookup: CDR1 ENHRY, CDR2 SYGVKD. Study outcomes and limitations: For most TCR sequences rarity was the rule, although some public TCRs occurred in many donors.

Amplification used 60 Vbeta primers and 13 Jbeta primers. The assay was immunoSEQ multiplex PCR, and TCRdb's table has in-frame clones only and misses some. The sample has fewer than 140,000 clones, roughly four fifths seen once. A few counts support this clone. Its antigen remains unidentified. The rearrangement links TRBV10-3 to TRBJ2-7, with 7 bases fitting TRBD1. The sample comprised PBMCs. The TCR originated in a man aged 50-59 years in good health and CMV-seronegative. The CDR3 sequence is CALRQGSYV. In nucleotides, the CDR3 is TGTGCCCTCCGACAGGGTTCGTACGTC.